One and the same sample provided the 3 T cell receptor beta chains below, sequenced in a study of spatial heterogeneity in lung cancer. Documented time point: sample taken at primary tumor resection. A single record per CDR3 protein comes from TCRdb applying MiXCR to the 5' RACE reads. The sample contains 16,000 or so distinct CDR3 sequences, roughly 7% of which appear only once. Points from the study as a whole: For expanded intratumoral alpha and beta TCRs, counts tracked tumor mutation counts.

For these receptors, no antigen is known. Here the sequenced sample was lung tumor tissue, taken at surgery. These receptor sequences come from a female donor with early-stage non-small cell lung cancer.

This clonotype has a count of ten or more. This beta chain came through as a stray read in a library set up for alpha chains, and its size says little. This chain connects TRBV19 to TRBJ1-5; D is unresolved. V lost 6 bases, J lost 1 base, and 7 bases lay in between. Germline CDR1 LNHDA, CDR2 SQIVND (reference sequence). The CDR3 loop spans 13 amino acids. CDR3 region: CASSADSNQPQHF. The DNA of the CDR3 is TGTGCCAGTAGCGCAGACAGCAATCAGCCCCAGCATTTT.

On this clonotype itself: This beta chain was picked up by a library intended for alpha chains and is off target, so its count carries little meaning. The chain couples TRBV3-1 to TRBJ2-1; 8 bases agree with TRBD2. CDR1 LGHDT and CDR2 YNNKEL come from the germline V gene (reference sequence). This CDR3 region has 17 residues. V was clipped by 0 bases and J by 4 bases; unmatched bases: 8. The CDR3 DNA is TGTGCCAGCAGCCAAGATGCCCCCACTAGCGGTTACAATGAGCAGTTCTTC. Protein: CASSQDAPTSGYNEQFF.

By its share, this clonotype is medium-sized (0.01 to 0.1%). As an off-target read in a library built for alpha chains, this beta chain has a frequency of little significance. The V gene is TRBV6-2 or TRBV6-3, the J gene TRBJ1-3, with 7 bases fitting TRBD1. The CDR3 is made up of 14 amino acids. V shed 5 bases and J 2 bases; nucleotides not matched to a gene: 3. The germline V gene encodes CDR1 MNHEY and CDR2 SVGEGT. CDR3 amino acids: CASSRQGTGNTIYF. The CDR3 DNA is TGTGCCAGCAGTCGACAGGGAACTGGAAACACCATATATTTT.